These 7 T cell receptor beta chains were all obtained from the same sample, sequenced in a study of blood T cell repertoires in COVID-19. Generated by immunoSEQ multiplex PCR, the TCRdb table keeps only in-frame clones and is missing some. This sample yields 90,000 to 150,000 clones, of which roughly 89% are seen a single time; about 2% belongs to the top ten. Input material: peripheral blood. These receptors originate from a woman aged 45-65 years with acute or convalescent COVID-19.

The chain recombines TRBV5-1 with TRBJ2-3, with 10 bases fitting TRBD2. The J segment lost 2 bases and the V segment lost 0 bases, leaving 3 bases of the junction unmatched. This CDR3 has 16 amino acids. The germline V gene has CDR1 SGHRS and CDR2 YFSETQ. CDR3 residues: CASSLVLAGNTDTQYF. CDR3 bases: TGCGCCAGCAGCTTGGTACTAGCGGGAAACACAGATACGCAGTATTTT.

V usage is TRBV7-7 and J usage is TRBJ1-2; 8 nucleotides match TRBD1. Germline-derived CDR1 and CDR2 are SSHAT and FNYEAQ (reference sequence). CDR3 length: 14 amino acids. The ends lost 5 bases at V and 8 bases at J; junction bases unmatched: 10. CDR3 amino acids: CASSPPDRADGYTF. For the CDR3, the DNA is TGTGCCAGCAGCCCTCCGGACAGGGCCGACGGCTACACCTTC.

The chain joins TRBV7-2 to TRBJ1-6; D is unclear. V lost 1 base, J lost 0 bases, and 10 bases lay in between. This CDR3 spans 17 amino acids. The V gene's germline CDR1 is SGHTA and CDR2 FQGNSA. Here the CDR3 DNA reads TGTGCCAGCAGCTTAGGGGCGGGGAGCTCCTATAATTCACCCCTCCACTTT. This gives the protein CASSLGAGSSYNSPLHF.

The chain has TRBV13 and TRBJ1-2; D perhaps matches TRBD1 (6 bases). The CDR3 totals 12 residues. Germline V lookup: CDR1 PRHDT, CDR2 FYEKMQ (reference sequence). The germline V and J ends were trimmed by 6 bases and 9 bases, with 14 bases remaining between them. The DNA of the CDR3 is TGTGCCAGCAGTATAGGGGGGGTCCGCTACACCTTC. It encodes CASSIGGVRYTF.

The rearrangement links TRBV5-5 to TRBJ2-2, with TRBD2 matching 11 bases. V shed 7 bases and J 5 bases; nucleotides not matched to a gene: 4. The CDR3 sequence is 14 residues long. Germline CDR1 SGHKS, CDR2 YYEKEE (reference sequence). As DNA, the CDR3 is TGTGCCAGCGCGGGGACTAGCGGAACCGGGGAGCTGTTTTTT. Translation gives CASAGTSGTGELFF.

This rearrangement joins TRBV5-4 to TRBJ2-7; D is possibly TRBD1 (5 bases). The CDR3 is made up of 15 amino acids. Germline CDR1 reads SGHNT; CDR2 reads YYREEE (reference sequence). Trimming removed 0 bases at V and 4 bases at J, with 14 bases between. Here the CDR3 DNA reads TGTGCCAGCAGCTTGGAATCCCCAGGGTTGTACGAGCAGTACTTC. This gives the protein CASSLESPGLYEQYF. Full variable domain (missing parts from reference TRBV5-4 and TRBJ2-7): ETGVTQSPTHLIKTRGQQVTLRCSSQSGHNTVSWYQQALGQGPQFIFQYYREEENGRGNFPPRFSGLQFPNYSSELNVNALELDDSALYLCASSLESPGLYEQYFGPGTRLTVT.

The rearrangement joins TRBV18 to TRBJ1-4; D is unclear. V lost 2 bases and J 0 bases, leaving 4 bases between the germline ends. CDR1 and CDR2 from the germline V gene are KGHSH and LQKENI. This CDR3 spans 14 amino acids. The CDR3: CASSPETTNEKLFF. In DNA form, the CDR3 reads TGTGCCAGCTCACCAGAGACAACTAATGAAAAACTGTTTTTT. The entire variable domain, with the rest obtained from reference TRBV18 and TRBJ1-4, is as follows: NAGVMQNPRHLVRRRGQEARLRCSPMKGHSHVYWYRQLPEEGLKFMVYLQKENIIDESGMPKERFSAEFPKEGPSILRIQQVVRGDSAAYFCASSPETTNEKLFFGSGTQLSVL.